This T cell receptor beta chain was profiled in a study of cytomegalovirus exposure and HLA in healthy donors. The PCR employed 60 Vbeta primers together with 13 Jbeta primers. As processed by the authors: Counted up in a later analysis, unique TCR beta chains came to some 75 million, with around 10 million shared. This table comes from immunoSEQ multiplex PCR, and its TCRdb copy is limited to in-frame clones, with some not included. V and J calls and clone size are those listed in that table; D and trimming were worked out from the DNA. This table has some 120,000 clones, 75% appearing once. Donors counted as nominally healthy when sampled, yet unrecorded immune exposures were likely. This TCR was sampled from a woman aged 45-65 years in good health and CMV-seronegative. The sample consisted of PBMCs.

The CDR3 DNA reads as TGTGCCAGCACCCTTAAACCGACAGCTAACACTGAAGCTTTCTTT. As protein: CASTLKPTANTEAFF. The chain uses TRBV6-1 and TRBJ1-1; weak D call: TRBD1 (5 bases). The ends were cut back, 7 bases at V and 2 bases at J, with 17 bases in the middle. Per germline, CDR1 MNHNS and CDR2 SASEGT. This CDR3 comprises 15 residues.